One sample yielded the 10 T cell receptor beta chains listed below, sequenced in a study of cytomegalovirus exposure and HLA in healthy donors. The study ran its PCR with 60 Vbeta and 13 Jbeta primers. Libraries were prepared by immunoSEQ multiplex PCR; TCRdb keeps only in-frame clonotypes and omits some of them. Of about 200,000 clones in the sample, 75% to 85% are singletons; the top ten hold less than 3%. The sequenced sample consisted of PBMCs. The receptors derive from a woman between 40 and 50 years old in good health and CMV-seronegative.

V and J are TRBV19 and TRBJ1-2, with 7 positions matching TRBD1. Germline lookup yields CDR1 LNHDA and CDR2 SQIVND (reference sequence). The length of the CDR3 is 13 residues. With 4 bases clipped from V and 7 bases from J, the junction kept 6 bases outside the gene matches. CDR3 protein: CASSTWTGFGYTF. In nucleotides, the CDR3 is TGTGCCAGTAGTACATGGACAGGATTTGGCTACACCTTC.

This chain joins TRBV19 and TRBJ2-6; 8 nucleotides agree with TRBD1. The trim removed 11 bases at V and 2 bases at J, leaving 11 bases unmatched. This CDR3 is built from 16 residues. Germline loops: CDR1 LNHDA, CDR2 SQIVND (reference sequence). The CDR3 reads CAAEGDRRPGANVLTF. The CDR3, as DNA: TGTGCCGCCGAGGGGGACAGGCGACCTGGGGCCAACGTCCTGACTTTC. Together with reference TRBV19 and TRBJ2-6, the CDR3 gives the full variable domain: DGGITQSPKYLFRKEGQNVTLSCEQNLNHDAMYWYRQDPGQGLRLIYYSQIVNDFQKGDIAEGYSVSREKKESFPLTVTSAQKNPTAFYLCAAEGDRRPGANVLTFGAGSRLTVL.

The chain carries TRBV21-1 and TRBJ2-7; the tabulated D call, TRBD1, remains unverified against the DNA. TRBV21-1 counts as a pseudogene. This CDR3 comprises 12 residues. In nucleotides, the CDR3 is TGTGCCAGCAGGACAGGGGTCGACGAGCAGTACTTC. As protein: CASRTGVDEQYF.

This rearrangement joins TRBV5-1 to TRBJ2-1; tentatively, D is TRBD2 (6 bases). Trimming took 6 bases from V and 5 from J, leaving 15 bases between them. Germline loops: CDR1 SGHRS, CDR2 YFSETQ. This CDR3 is built from 14 residues. The chain's CDR3 is CASTNLPGDNEQFF. CDR3 DNA sequence: TGCGCCAGCACCAACCTTCCGGGGGACAATGAGCAGTTCTTC.

This clone was found a few times. The chain uses TRBV27 and TRBJ2-1; 7 nucleotides align to TRBD2. After removal of 5 bases from V and 0 bases from J, the junction contained 7 bases not matched to a gene. CDR1 and CDR2 (germline): MNHEY, SMNVEV (reference sequence). There are 16 residues in the CDR3. This CDR3 reads CASSLKGGSSYNEQFF. The CDR3 region has the DNA TGTGCCAGCAGTCTAAAGGGCGGGAGCTCCTACAATGAGCAGTTCTTC.

This chain links TRBV19 with TRBJ1-2, with TRBD1 matching over 7 bases. This CDR3 is 14 amino acids long. V lost 9 bases and J lost 4; bases outside the gene matches: 11. Germline values: CDR1 LNHDA, CDR2 SQIVND (reference sequence). DNA for the CDR3: TGTGCCAGCAGACACACAGGGGACCTCTATGGCTACACCTTC. Its protein is CASRHTGDLYGYTF. Full variable domain (outside the CDR3, taken from reference TRBV19 and TRBJ1-2): DGGITQSPKYLFRKEGQNVTLSCEQNLNHDAMYWYRQDPGQGLRLIYYSQIVNDFQKGDIAEGYSVSREKKESFPLTVTSAQKNPTAFYLCASRHTGDLYGYTFGSGTRLTVV.

This chain joins TRBV19 and TRBJ2-2; the D gene is possibly TRBD2 (7 bases). V lost 1 base to trimming and J lost 3 bases, with 12 bases between them. This CDR3 is built from 16 residues. Germline-derived CDR1 and CDR2 are LNHDA and SQIVND (reference sequence). CDR3 DNA: TGTGCCAGTAGTATAGGGAGGGGGGGATACACCGGGGAGCTGTTTTTT. It specifies CASSIGRGGYTGELFF.

V gene TRBV19 combines with J gene TRBJ2-6; a weak D match, TRBD2 (5 bases). With 7 bases removed from V and 1 base from J, the gap between germline ends came to 8 bases. Germline V CDR1 and CDR2: LNHDA, SQIVND (reference sequence). CDR3 length equals 14 residues. The CDR3 here is CASTRLSGANVLTF. The CDR3 nucleotides are TGTGCCAGTACGCGACTATCTGGGGCCAACGTCCTGACTTTC.

The rearrangement uses TRBV6-1 and TRBJ2-4, with 7 bases fitting TRBD2. The germline V gene encodes CDR1 MNHNS and CDR2 SASEGT. J gave up 8 bases and V 7 bases, and 11 bases lay outside the gene matches. The CDR3 loop spans 14 amino acids. CDR3 in DNA: TGTGCCAGCATTCCTAATTGGGGAGGGGACATTCAGTACTTC. Protein product: CASIPNWGGDIQYF.

This rearrangement joins TRBV7-9 to TRBJ2-5, with a possible D match to TRBD2 (5 bases). Germline V gene sequence: CDR1 SEHNR, CDR2 FQNEAQ (reference sequence). The CDR3 runs to 16 residues. V shed 5 bases and J shed 5 bases, with 21 bases lying between them. CDR3: CASSPQVAGRDETQYF. In DNA form, the CDR3 reads TGTGCCAGCAGCCCCCAAGTGGCGGGCCGTGATGAGACCCAGTACTTC.